Following are 9 T cell receptor beta chains from one sample sequenced in a study of blood T cell repertoires in COVID-19 (dated by TCRdb to 2020 to 2022). Libraries were built with the immunoSEQ multiplex PCR assay. Not all clones reach the TCRdb copy of this immuneACCESS table, which keeps in-frame sequences only. Checked studies attribute under half of the gap to unresolved V genes and leave the rest unexplained. Counted in this sample were roughly 60,000 clones; roughly 84% of them appeared once. 5.6% of the sample belongs to the ten largest clones. Sequences were obtained from peripheral blood. The receptor source for this set is a woman aged 55 to 70 with acute or convalescent COVID-19.

The CDR3: CASSFPGGGYTF. The CDR3 DNA is TGTGCCAGCAGCTTCCCTGGGGGCGGCTACACCTTC. This chain connects TRBV11-1 to TRBJ1-2, with D possibly being TRBD1 (6 bases). The CDR3 has 12 residues. Per the germline V gene, CDR1 is SGHAT and CDR2 is FQDESV (reference sequence). V was cut by 3 bases and J by 8 bases, with 10 bases left in between.

The chain combines TRBV5-1 with TRBJ1-2; D perhaps matches TRBD1 (5 bases). Germline loops: CDR1 SGHRS, CDR2 YFSETQ. The germline V and J ends were trimmed by 7 bases and 8 bases, with 12 bases remaining between them. CDR3 size: 11 residues. The CDR3 is CASWGDFGYTF. As DNA, the CDR3 is TGCGCCAGCTGGGGGGATTTCGGCTACACCTTC. The full variable domain, with the rest looked up from reference TRBV5-1 and TRBJ1-2, is KAGVTQTPRYLIKTRGQQVTLSCSPISGHRSVSWYQQTPGQGLQFLFEYFSETQRNKGNFPGRFSGRQFSNSRSEMNVSTLELGDSALYLCASWGDFGYTFGSGTRLTVV.

J is TRBJ2-3 and V is TRBV3-1 (or the pseudogene TRBV3-2); possibly TRBD2 for D (5 bases). The CDR3 has 14 amino acids. CDR1 and CDR2 (germline): LGHDT, YNNKEL (reference sequence). Deletions cut 1 base from V and 3 bases from J, with 8 bases between. DNA of the CDR3: TGTGCCAGCAGCCAAGTTGGACTTACAGATACGCAGTATTTT. Its translation: CASSQVGLTDTQYF.

The chain joins TRBV5-1 to TRBJ2-5; D is possibly TRBD2 (6 bases). The V and J ends lost 5 bases and 4 bases respectively, with 6 bases between them. Looked up from germline, CDR1 is SGHRS and CDR2 is YFSETQ. The length of the CDR3 is 11 residues. For the CDR3, the DNA is TGCGCCAGCAGGGAGGGAGAGACCCAGTACTTC. Translated, it gives CASREGETQYF. The variable domain in full, completed from reference TRBV5-1 and TRBJ2-5, reads KAGVTQTPRYLIKTRGQQVTLSCSPISGHRSVSWYQQTPGQGLQFLFEYFSETQRNKGNFPGRFSGRQFSNSRSEMNVSTLELGDSALYLCASREGETQYFGPGTRLLVL.

V usage is TRBV9 and J usage is TRBJ1-4, with D perhaps matching TRBD1 (6 bases). Per the germline V gene, CDR1 is SGDLS and CDR2 is YYNGEE. The CDR3 totals 15 residues. V lost 3 bases and J 1 base, leaving 10 bases between the germline ends. The CDR3 is CASSDRAGTNEKLFF. As DNA, the CDR3 is TGTGCCAGCAGCGACAGGGCTGGAACTAATGAAAAACTGTTTTTT.

With respect to this clone: The same CDR3 is also encoded by other DNA sequences in this sample. The chain uses TRBV29-1 and TRBJ1-2, with a possible D match to TRBD1 (6 bases). Germline CDR1 reads SQVTM; CDR2 reads ANQGSEA. V shed 6 bases and J shed 5 bases, with 10 bases lying between them. There are 11 residues in the CDR3. The DNA of the CDR3 is TGCAGCGTCGCCAGGGGTTATGGCTACACCTTC. It translates to CSVARGYGYTF.

V gene TRBV7-6 combines with J gene TRBJ1-5; TRBD1 is a possible D gene (5 bases). The germline CDR1 and CDR2 sequences are SGHVS and FNYEAQ. The CDR3 loop spans 14 amino acids. Between the trimmed V and J ends, which lost 3 bases and 7 bases, there was a span of 13 bases. The CDR3 DNA sequence: TGTGCCAGCAGCTTTGGGGGACTGGGCCAGCCCCAGCATTTT. Translating gives CASSFGGLGQPQHF.

Points on this clone: Compared with germline, one end of the junction differs, possibly owing to a read error. This chain connects TRBV2 to TRBJ2-7, with 10 bases fitting TRBD1. Germline CDR1 SNHLY, CDR2 FYNNEI. The CDR3 extends over 15 amino acids. CDR3 protein: CASREAGTGVYEQYF. For the CDR3, the DNA is TGTGCCAGCAGGGAAGCCGGGACAGGGGTCTACGAGCAGTACTTC.

The V and J genes are TRBV7-9 and TRBJ2-5; D is possibly TRBD2 (5 bases). The CDR3 covers 14 residues. Germline V gene lookup returns CDR1 SEHNR and CDR2 FQNEAQ (reference sequence). Trimming cost V 1 base and J 9 bases, with 15 bases left between them. CDR3 bases: TGTGCCAGCAGCTTAGGTGGAGGAATGGATGCCCAGTACTTC. Amino acids: CASSLGGGMDAQYF.